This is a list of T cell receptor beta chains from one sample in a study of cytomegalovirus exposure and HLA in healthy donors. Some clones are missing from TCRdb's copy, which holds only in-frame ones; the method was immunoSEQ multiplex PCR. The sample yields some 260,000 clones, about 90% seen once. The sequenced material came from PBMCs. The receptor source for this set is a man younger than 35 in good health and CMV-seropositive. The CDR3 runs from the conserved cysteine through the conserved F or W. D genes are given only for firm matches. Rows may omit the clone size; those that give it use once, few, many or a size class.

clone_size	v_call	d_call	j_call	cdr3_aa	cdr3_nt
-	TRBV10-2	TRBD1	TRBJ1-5	CASREAGGKLPQHF	TGCGCCAGCAGGGAGGCAGGGGGGAAATTGCCCCAGCATTTT
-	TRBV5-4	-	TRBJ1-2	CASSFFRDNYGYTF	TGTGCCAGCAGCTTTTTCAGGGACAACTATGGCTACACCTTC
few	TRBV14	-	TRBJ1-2	CASSTRRDEFNYGYTF	TGTGCCAGCAGCACTCGCCGGGACGAATTTAACTATGGCTACACCTTC
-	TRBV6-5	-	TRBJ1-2	CASSHQGPALYGYTF	TGTGCCAGCAGCCACCAAGGGCCGGCCCTATATGGCTACACCTTC
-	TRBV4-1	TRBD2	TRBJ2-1	CASSQQPGLESNEQFF	TGCGCCAGCAGCCAACAACCGGGACTAGAGAGTAATGAGCAGTTCTTC
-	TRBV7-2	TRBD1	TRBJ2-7	CASSTGGGYEQYF	TGTGCCAGCAGCACAGGGGGAGGCTACGAGCAGTACTTC
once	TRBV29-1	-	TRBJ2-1	CSVGRTEVSINNEQFF	TGCAGCGTCGGTAGGACGGAGGTTTCTATCAACAATGAGCAGTTCTTC
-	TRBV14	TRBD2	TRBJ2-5	CASSQGRLAGETQYF	TGTGCCAGCAGCCAAGGAAGACTAGCGGGAGAGACCCAGTACTTC
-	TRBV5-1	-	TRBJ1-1	CASSPWGGNTEAFF	TGCGCCAGCAGCCCGTGGGGTGGGAACACTGAAGCTTTCTTT
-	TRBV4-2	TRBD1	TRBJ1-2	CASSQDRTGGYGYTF	TGTGCCAGCAGCCAAGATAGGACAGGGGGATATGGCTACACCTTC
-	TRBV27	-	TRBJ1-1	CASSRWGTEAFF	TGTGCCAGCAGTCGGTGGGGGACTGAAGCTTTCTTT
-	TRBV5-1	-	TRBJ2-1	CASSLAEGYNEQFF	TGCGCCAGCAGCTTGGCCGAGGGATACAATGAGCAGTTCTTC
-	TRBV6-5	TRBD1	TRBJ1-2	CASSYRGREGYTF	TGTGCCAGCAGTTACAGGGGGCGCGAAGGCTACACCTTC
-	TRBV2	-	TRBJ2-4	CASSGLDVQYF	TGTGCCAGCAGTGGACTAGACGTTCAGTACTTC
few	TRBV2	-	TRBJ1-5	CASSAGARGNQPQHF	TGTGCCAGCAGTGCCGGGGCACGAGGCAATCAGCCCCAGCATTTT
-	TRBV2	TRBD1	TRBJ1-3	CASRRDRGQGNTIYF	TGTGCCAGCAGACGGGACAGGGGGCAAGGAAACACCATATATTTT
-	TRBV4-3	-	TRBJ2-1	CASSHIGNYNEQFF	TGCGCCAGCAGCCATATCGGGAATTACAATGAGCAGTTCTTC
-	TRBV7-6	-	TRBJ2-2	CASSGGISPNTGELFF	TGTGCCAGCAGCGGGGGGATTTCCCCGAACACCGGGGAGCTGTTTTTT
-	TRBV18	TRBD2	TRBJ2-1	CASSPRVSGERGNEQFF	TGTGCCAGCTCACCCCGGGTAAGCGGGGAGCGGGGCAATGAGCAGTTCTTC
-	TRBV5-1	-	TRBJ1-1	CASSPGTVEAFF	TGCGCCAGCAGCCCCGGGACGGTTGAAGCTTTCTTT
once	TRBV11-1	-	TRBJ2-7	CASSRPEGSYEQYF	TGTGCCAGCAGCCGACCTGAAGGGTCCTACGAGCAGTACTTC
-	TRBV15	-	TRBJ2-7	CATSRDRTGSYEQYF	TGTGCCACCAGCAGAGATAGAACAGGTTCGTACGAGCAGTACTTC
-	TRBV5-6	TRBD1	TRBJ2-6	CASSLQGAGGWANVLTF	TGTGCCAGCAGCTTGCAGGGGGCGGGTGGCTGGGCCAACGTCCTGACTTTC
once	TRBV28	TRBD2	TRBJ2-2	CASRPGGGELFF	TGTGCCAGTCGACCGGGGGGCGGGGAGCTGTTTTTT
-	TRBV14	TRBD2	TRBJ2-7	CASSWTSGTYEQYF	TGTGCCAGCAGCTGGACTAGCGGGACTTACGAGCAGTACTTC
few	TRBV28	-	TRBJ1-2	CASSTTNYGYTF	TGTGCCAGCAGTACCACTAACTATGGCTACACCTTC
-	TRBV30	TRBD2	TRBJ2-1	CAWRTSGNYNEQFF	TGTGCCTGGAGGACTAGCGGGAACTACAATGAGCAGTTCTTC
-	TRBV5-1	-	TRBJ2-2	CASSPGLHTGELFF	TGCGCCAGCAGCCCGGGACTCCACACCGGGGAGCTGTTTTTT
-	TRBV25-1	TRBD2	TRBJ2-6	CASSEYGTGGSGANVLTF	TGTGCCAGCAGTGAATACGGGACGGGGGGCTCTGGGGCCAACGTCCTGACTTTC
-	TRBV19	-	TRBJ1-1	CASSISREAEAFF	TGTGCCAGTAGTATAAGCCGTGAGGCTGAAGCTTTCTTT
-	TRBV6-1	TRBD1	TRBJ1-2	CASSSSDRVGGYTF	TGTGCCAGCAGTTCCTCGGACAGGGTTGGTGGCTACACCTTC
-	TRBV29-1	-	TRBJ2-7	CSVEGRDSYEQYF	TGCAGCGTTGAGGGGCGTGACTCCTACGAGCAGTACTTC
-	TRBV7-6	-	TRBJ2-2	CASSSPPTGELFF	TGTGCCAGCAGCTCCCCTCCGACCGGGGAGCTGTTTTTT
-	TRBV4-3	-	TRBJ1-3	CASSQDRQVPGNTIYF	TGCGCCAGCAGCCAAGATCGGCAGGTCCCTGGAAACACCATATATTTT
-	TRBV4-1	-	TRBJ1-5	CASSQDGAGPYQPQHF	TGCGCCAGCAGCCAAGATGGGGCAGGGCCTTATCAGCCCCAGCATTTT
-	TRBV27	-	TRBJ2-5	CASSQGYF	TGTGCCAGCAGCCAGGGGTACTTC
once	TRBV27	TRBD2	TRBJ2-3	CASSISGIRTDTQYF	TGTGCCAGCAGTATTAGCGGGATCCGCACAGATACGCAGTATTTT
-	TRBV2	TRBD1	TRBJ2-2	CASSEALRDRGTRTGELFF	TGTGCCAGCAGTGAAGCGCTTAGGGACAGGGGCACTAGGACCGGGGAGCTGTTTTTT
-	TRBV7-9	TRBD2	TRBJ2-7	CASSLELAGSTYEQYF	TGTGCCAGCAGCTTAGAACTAGCGGGCTCCACCTACGAGCAGTACTTC
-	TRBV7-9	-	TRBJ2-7	CASSSPGTPIHEQYF	TGTGCCAGCAGCTCCCCCGGAACTCCCATACACGAGCAGTACTTC
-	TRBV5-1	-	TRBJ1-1	CASSALSRNTEAFF	TGCGCCAGCAGCGCTTTGTCGAGGAACACTGAAGCTTTCTTT
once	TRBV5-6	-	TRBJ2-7	CASSLRGAEGEQYF	TGTGCCAGCAGCTTGCGCGGGGCAGAGGGCGAGCAGTACTTC
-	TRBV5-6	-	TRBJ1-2	CASSLLTGYLNYGYTF	TGTGCCAGCAGCTTGTTGACAGGATATTTAAACTATGGCTACACCTTC
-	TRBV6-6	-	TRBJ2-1	CASSSFGWGTRNEQFF	TGTGCCAGCAGTTCCTTCGGGTGGGGGACAAGGAATGAGCAGTTCTTC
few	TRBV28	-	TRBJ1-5	CASRRDSNQPQHF	TGTGCCAGCAGGCGTGATAGCAATCAGCCCCAGCATTTT
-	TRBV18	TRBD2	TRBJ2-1	CASSPGLAGVNEQFF	TGTGCCAGCTCACCGGGACTAGCGGGTGTCAATGAGCAGTTCTTC
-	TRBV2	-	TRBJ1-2	CASSERSAVFYGYTF	TGTGCCAGCAGTGAAAGGTCCGCAGTATTCTATGGCTACACCTTC
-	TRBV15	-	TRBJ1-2	CATSREIISLGYTF	TGTGCCACCAGCAGAGAGATAATAAGTCTTGGCTACACCTTC
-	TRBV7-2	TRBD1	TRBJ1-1	CASSTRTGGPEAFF	TGTGCCAGCAGCACCCGGACAGGGGGTCCTGAAGCTTTCTTT
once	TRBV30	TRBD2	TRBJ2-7	CAWRGLSYEQYF	TGTGCCTGGAGGGGACTATCCTACGAGCAGTACTTC
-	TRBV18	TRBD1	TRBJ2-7	CASSPPAGGYEQYF	TGTGCCAGCTCACCACCAGCAGGGGGCTACGAGCAGTACTTC
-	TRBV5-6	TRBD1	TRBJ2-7	CASSPDRAEEQYF	TGTGCCAGCAGCCCCGACAGGGCTGAGGAGCAGTACTTC
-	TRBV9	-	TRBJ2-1	CASSVSPFVLPSSYNEQFF	TGTGCCAGCAGCGTATCTCCCTTCGTCCTCCCGAGTTCCTACAATGAGCAGTTCTTC
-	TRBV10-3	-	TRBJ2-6	CATEDSEGLNSGANVLTF	TGTGCCACAGAGGACAGCGAGGGTTTAAACTCTGGGGCCAACGTCCTGACTTTC
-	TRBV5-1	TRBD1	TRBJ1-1	CASSLAAGGYTEAFF	TGCGCCAGCAGCTTGGCCGCAGGGGGGTATACTGAAGCTTTCTTT